The present T cell receptor (beta chain) was sequenced within a study of T cell responses to AZD1222 COVID-19 vaccine. On this clone: Its antigen is undetermined.

Measured with immunoSEQ multiplex PCR; TCRdb has only the in-frame clones, and not every one. The table shows more than 140,000 clones, with around 91% occurring only once. Study outcomes and limitations: All repertoire sampling was performed exclusively after the peak T cell response.

The CDR3 extends over 14 amino acids. CDR1 and CDR2 from the germline V gene are LGHDT and YNNKEL (reference sequence). Trimming cost V 4 bases and J 8 bases; bases outside gene matches: 11. This clonotype originated in an adult in good health. This chain connects TRBV3-1 (or the pseudogene TRBV3-2) to TRBJ2-7; 7 bases are a match to TRBD1. The sequencing here drew on peripheral blood, taken on day 0 of AZD1222 vaccination. CDR3 bases: TGTGCCAGCAGCCGAAATTCCCACAGGGGTCAGCAGTACTTC. It is translated as CASSRNSHRGQQYF.